What follows describes a single T cell receptor beta chain. The target antigen is unknown. The CDR3 consists of 15 residues. Per the germline V gene, CDR1 is MNHNY and CDR2 is SVGAGI (reference sequence). V gave up 2 bases and J gave up 3 bases, with 14 bases separating them. The record originates from a study of T cells in Graves' hyperthyroidism and ophthalmopathy. It was RNA transcripts that yielded the amplified TCR beta CDR3 regions. The primer set for the first-round RT-PCR of the TCR CDR3 was HTBI. TCRdb reprocessed the multiplex PCR reads with MiXCR, giving one entry per CDR3 protein. The sample has roughly 500,000 distinct CDR3 sequences; about 43% are singletons. Study results and caveats: Stable hyperthyroidism was told apart from ophthalmopathy by a model built on 13 V-J features.

Diagnosis rested on symptoms, serum thyroxine and TRAb, thyroid ultrasound, and orbital computed tomography. This TCR derives from an adult woman with Graves' disease, either hyperthyroidism or ophthalmopathy (not recorded which). The chain is built from TRBV6-6 and TRBJ2-7; the D is unclear. The sequencing input was peripheral blood or thyroid tissue (not recorded which). As DNA, the CDR3 is TGTGCCAGCAGTTACCCGAAGACGTTGGGCTACGAGCAGTACTTC. Its protein is CASSYPKTLGYEQYF.